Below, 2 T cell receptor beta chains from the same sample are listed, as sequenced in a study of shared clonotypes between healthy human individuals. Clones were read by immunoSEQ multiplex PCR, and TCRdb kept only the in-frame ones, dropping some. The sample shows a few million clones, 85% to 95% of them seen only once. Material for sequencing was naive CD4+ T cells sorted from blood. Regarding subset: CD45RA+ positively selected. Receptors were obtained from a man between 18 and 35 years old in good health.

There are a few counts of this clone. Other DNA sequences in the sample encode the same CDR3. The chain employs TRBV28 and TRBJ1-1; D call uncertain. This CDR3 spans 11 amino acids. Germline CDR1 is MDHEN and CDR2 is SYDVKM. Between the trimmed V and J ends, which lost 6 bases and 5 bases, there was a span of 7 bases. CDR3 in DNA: TGTGCCAGCAGCTGGGGTACTGAAGCTTTCTTT. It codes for CASSWGTEAFF.

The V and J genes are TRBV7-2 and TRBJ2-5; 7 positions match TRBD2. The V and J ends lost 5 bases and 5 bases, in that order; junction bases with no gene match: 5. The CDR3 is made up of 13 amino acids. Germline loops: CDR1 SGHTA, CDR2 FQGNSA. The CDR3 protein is CASSRSGKETQYF. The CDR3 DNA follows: TGTGCCAGCAGCCGGAGCGGGAAGGAGACCCAGTACTTC.